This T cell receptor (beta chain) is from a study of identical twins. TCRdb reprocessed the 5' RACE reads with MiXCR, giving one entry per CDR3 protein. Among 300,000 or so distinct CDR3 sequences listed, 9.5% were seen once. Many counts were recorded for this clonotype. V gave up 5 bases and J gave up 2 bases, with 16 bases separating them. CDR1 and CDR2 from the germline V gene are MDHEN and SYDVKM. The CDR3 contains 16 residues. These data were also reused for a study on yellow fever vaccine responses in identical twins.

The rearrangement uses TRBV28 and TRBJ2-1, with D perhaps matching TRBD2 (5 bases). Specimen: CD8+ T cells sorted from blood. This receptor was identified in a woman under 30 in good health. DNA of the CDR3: TGTGCCAGCAGTCCTAAAATCTCCGGGGCCTACAATGAGCAGTTCTTC. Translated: CASSPKISGAYNEQFF.